Listed below are T cell receptor beta chains from one sample, sequenced in a study of T-cell reconstitution after alpha-beta-depleted transplantation in children. In TCRdb, the PCR reads were re-called with MiXCR into one record per CDR3 protein. The sample includes 360,000 or so distinct CDR3 sequences, about a fifth seen only once; the top ten take about 3.8%. Material: PBMCs from the stem cell graft donor, obtained from the stem cell graft. The receptors come from a human donor who donated a stem cell graft to a child with acute myeloid leukemia. Both conserved end residues are part of each CDR3. Fields, in order: D gene, V gene, CDR3 length, J gene, clone size, CDR3 protein, CDR3 DNA. The D gene is left open where the match is weak. Some rows mark clone size as missing; the rest say once, few, many or name a class of expanded clone.

NA	TRBV5-1	13	TRBJ2-7	many	CASSPSGAYEQYF	TGCGCCAGCAGCCCTTCCGGTGCCTACGAGCAGTACTTC
NA	TRBV6-5	12	TRBJ1-3	few	CASRASGNTIYF	TGTGCCAGCAGGGCGTCTGGAAACACCATATATTTT
NA	TRBV2	14	TRBJ1-6	few	CASGEGGYNSPLHF	TGTGCCAGCGGCGAAGGGGGCTATAATTCACCCCTCCACTTT
TRBD1	TRBV2	12	TRBJ2-7	few	CASSEVDWTGSF	TGTGCCAGCAGTGAAGTTGATTGGACAGGGTCCTTC
NA	TRBV20-1	14	TRBJ1-4	few	CSAAMSQLGGRLFF	TGCAGTGCCGCAATGAGCCAGTTGGGGGGTAGACTGTTTTTT
NA	TRBV20-1	13	TRBJ2-7	many	CSARASEKYEQYF	TGCAGTGCTAGAGCTAGCGAGAAGTACGAGCAGTACTTC
NA	TRBV27	16	TRBJ1-6	NA	CASRVTESSYNSPLHF	TGTGCCAGCAGAGTTACAGAAAGCTCCTATAATTCACCCCTCCACTTT
NA	TRBV6-1	16	TRBJ1-5	NA	CASSVPGGTGNQPQHF	TGTGCCAGCAGTGTTCCTGGAGGGACGGGCAATCAGCCCCAGCATTTT
NA	TRBV28	15	TRBJ2-1	NA	CASGSRTPAYNEQFF	TGTGCCAGCGGATCCAGGACGCCAGCCTACAATGAGCAGTTCTTC
TRBD1	TRBV4-1	15	TRBJ2-3	NA	CASSQGDRYTDTQYF	TGCGCCAGCAGCCAAGGGGACAGATACACAGATACGCAGTATTTT
TRBD2	TRBV20-1	15	TRBJ2-1	few	CSARAGTSGRYEQFF	TGCAGTGCTAGAGCGGGGACTAGCGGGAGGTATGAGCAGTTCTTC
NA	TRBV29-1	12	TRBJ2-7	many	CSVVRTGGEQYF	TGCAGCGTTGTCAGGACCGGGGGCGAGCAGTACTTC
TRBD1	TRBV6-1	15	TRBJ1-2	NA	CASNDRGISNYGYTF	TGTGCCAGCAATGACAGGGGGATATCGAACTATGGCTACACCTTC
NA	TRBV5-5	14	TRBJ2-7	NA	CASSLGQGKYEQYF	TGTGCCAGCAGCTTGGGTCAGGGAAAGTACGAGCAGTACTTC
NA	TRBV29-1	15	TRBJ1-1	NA	CSVVPPISGDPEAFF	TGCAGCGTTGTTCCGCCAATTTCGGGGGACCCTGAAGCTTTCTTT
TRBD2	TRBV2	16	TRBJ2-7	few	CASSREIAGVDDEQYF	TGTGCCAGCAGTCGGGAGATAGCGGGAGTGGACGACGAGCAGTACTTC
NA	TRBV12-3/TRBV12-4	11	TRBJ1-6	few	CASKNNSPLHF	TGTGCCAGCAAAAATAATTCACCCCTCCACTTT
NA	TRBV4-3	12	TRBJ1-1	few	CASSQDRGRAFF	TGCGCCAGCAGCCAAGACAGGGGAAGAGCTTTCTTT
TRBD2	TRBV12-3/TRBV12-4	19	TRBJ2-1	NA	CASRPGLAGEVGAYNEQFF	TGTGCCAGCAGGCCGGGACTAGCGGGAGAGGTGGGAGCCTACAATGAGCAGTTCTTC
TRBD2	TRBV24-1	12	TRBJ2-1	NA	CATSEARGGLFF	TGTGCCACCAGTGAGGCGAGGGGAGGGCTGTTCTTC
NA	TRBV12-3/TRBV12-4	17	TRBJ2-1	NA	CASSLISGGWAYNEQFF	TGTGCCAGCAGTTTAATCTCCGGGGGATGGGCCTACAATGAGCAGTTCTTC
TRBD2	TRBV29-1	16	TRBJ2-7	few	CSVGAGGRALGSEQYF	TGCAGCGTTGGGGCCGGCGGGAGGGCCTTAGGGAGCGAGCAGTACTTC
NA	TRBV6-5	11	TRBJ2-7	few	CASRKLYEQYF	TGTGCCAGCAGAAAACTTTACGAGCAGTACTTC
TRBD2	TRBV5-6	12	TRBJ2-4	few	CASSQKPGGQYF	TGTGCCAGCAGCCAGAAACCGGGGGGTCAGTACTTC
TRBD1	TRBV6-1	16	TRBJ1-4	few	CASSEGAGTGGEKLFF	TGTGCCAGCAGTGAAGGGGCCGGGACAGGGGGTGAAAAACTGTTTTTT
NA	TRBV18	14	TRBJ2-7	NA	CASSGHWSSYEQYF	TGTGCCAGCTCAGGACACTGGAGCTCCTACGAGCAGTACTTC
NA	TRBV12-3/TRBV12-4	11	TRBJ2-7	many	CASSPRYEQYF	TGTGCCAGCAGCCCCCGGTACGAGCAGTACTTC
TRBD2	TRBV4-2	18	TRBJ2-3	NA	CASSQVAGEPFFTDTQYF	TGTGCCAGCAGCCAAGTAGCGGGAGAGCCTTTTTTCACAGATACGCAGTATTTT
NA	TRBV11-2	17	TRBJ2-1	many	CASSLVNSGSSYNEQFF	TGTGCCAGCAGCTTAGTTAATTCCGGTAGCTCCTACAATGAGCAGTTCTTC
TRBD1	TRBV29-1	14	TRBJ2-7	many	CSVRPGTGSYEQYF	TGCAGCGTTCGACCCGGGACAGGGTCCTACGAGCAGTACTTC
NA	TRBV10-3	16	TRBJ2-1	NA	CAISEGTLESGNEQFF	TGTGCCATCAGTGAGGGGACCCTCGAGAGTGGAAATGAGCAGTTCTTC
NA	TRBV5-1	12	TRBJ2-7	many	CASSLDRYEQYF	TGTGCCAGCAGTTTGGACAGATACGAGCAGTACTTC
NA	TRBV7-2	16	TRBJ2-7	NA	CASSLVGDTLTYEQYF	TGTGCCAGCAGCTTAGTGGGGGACACCTTAACCTACGAGCAGTACTTC
TRBD2	TRBV12-3/TRBV12-4	16	TRBJ2-3	few	CASSFSREASTDTQYF	TGTGCCAGCAGTTTCTCGCGGGAGGCGTCCACAGATACGCAGTATTTT
NA	TRBV2	12	TRBJ1-4	NA	CASGQLNEKLFF	TGTGCCAGCGGCCAGTTGAATGAAAAACTGTTTTTT
TRBD1	TRBV20-1	16	TRBJ1-5	many	CSARAHGTASNQPQHF	TGCAGTGCTAGAGCCCACGGGACAGCCAGCAATCAGCCCCAGCATTTT
NA	TRBV5-1	16	TRBJ2-1	NA	CASSLPRSSSYNEQFF	TGCGCCAGCAGCTTGCCGCGTTCAAGCTCCTACAATGAGCAGTTCTTC
TRBD1	TRBV20-1	14	TRBJ2-1	NA	CSAQRTGWSDEQFF	TGCAGTGCCCAAAGGACAGGGTGGAGCGATGAGCAGTTCTTC
TRBD1	TRBV12-3/TRBV12-4	15	TRBJ2-7	few	CASSATGGVEAEQYF	TGTGCCAGCAGTGCGACAGGGGGCGTAGAAGCGGAGCAGTACTTC
TRBD1	TRBV6-5	17	TRBJ2-3	few	CASSYTPGQGLWDTQYF	TGTGCCAGCAGTTACACTCCGGGACAGGGCCTTTGGGATACGCAGTATTTT
NA	TRBV4-2	15	TRBJ2-7	NA	CASSQTERGGYEQYF	TGTGCCAGCAGCCAGACCGAAAGGGGGGGCTACGAGCAGTACTTC
TRBD2	TRBV6-5	16	TRBJ2-3	NA	CASSYMAGAWADTQYF	TGTGCCAGCAGTTACATGGCGGGAGCATGGGCAGATACGCAGTATTTT
NA	TRBV4-3	16	TRBJ2-2	NA	CASSQSWGSPAGELFF	TGCGCCAGCAGCCAATCATGGGGGTCCCCGGCCGGGGAGCTGTTTTTT
TRBD2	TRBV29-1	14	TRBJ2-7	many	CSVEKGTSGYEQYF	TGCAGCGTTGAGAAGGGGACTAGCGGATACGAGCAGTACTTC